The sequence of this T cell receptor (beta chain) was determined in a study of CD8+ T cells in alopecia areata. The overall study: Those patients who were treated received oral tofacitinib, which was given at 5 to 10 mg twice daily for moderate-to-severe alopecia areata.

Sampling of alopecia areata patients yielded lesional scalp punch biopsies as well as peripheral blood. Extracted RNA was reverse transcribed into cDNA, the sequencing template. Repertoires were generated with immunoSEQ multiplex PCR, while TCRdb's copy carries only in-frame clones and drops some. The table records about 120,000 clones, under 40% of them present only once. V dropped 0 bases and J dropped 12 bases, with 15 bases sitting between them. The germline gives CDR1 LGHNA, CDR2 YSLEER. CDR3 size: 14 residues. The sample comprised CD4+ T cells sorted from blood. The chain has TRBV4-3 and TRBJ2-4; D gene unclear. This receptor was obtained from a human donor with alopecia areata. The CDR3 region has the DNA TGCGCCAGCAGCCAAGATGCGACGGCCTTCAGTCAGTACTTC. Protein product: CASSQDATAFSQYF.